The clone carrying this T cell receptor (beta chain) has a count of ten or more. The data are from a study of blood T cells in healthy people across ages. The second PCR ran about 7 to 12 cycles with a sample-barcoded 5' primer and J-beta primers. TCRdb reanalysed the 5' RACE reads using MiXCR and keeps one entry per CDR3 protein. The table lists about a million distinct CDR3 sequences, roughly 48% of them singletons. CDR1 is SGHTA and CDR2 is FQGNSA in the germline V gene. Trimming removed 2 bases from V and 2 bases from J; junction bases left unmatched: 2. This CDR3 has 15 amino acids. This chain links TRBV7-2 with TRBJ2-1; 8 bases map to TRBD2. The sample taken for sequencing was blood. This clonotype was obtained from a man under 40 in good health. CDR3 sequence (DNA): TGTGCCAGCAGCTTAAGCGGGGGCCCCTACAATGAGCAGTTCTTC. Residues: CASSLSGGPYNEQFF.